The clone carrying this T cell receptor beta chain was recorded many times. Time point indicated: pre-sensitization, week 0. Regarding treatment: therapeutic diphenylcyclopropenone sensitization with weekly scalp DPC. There are 12 residues in the CDR3. Germline V gene lookup returns CDR1 ENHRY and CDR2 SYGVKD. The V gene end was trimmed by 5 bases and the J gene end by 6 bases; junction bases not matched to a gene: 3. This entry is derived from a study of human T cells and chemical hapten exposure. As for the study in general: Patches that contained 0.01% DPC were applied to the upper back and read at 6 days. Among samples, TCR yields varied mainly because of small differences in pooled library volume.

Unique molecular identifiers were attached to individual cDNA molecules during library preparation. TCRdb independently ran MiXCR on the RACE reads; one entry per CDR3 protein. The data hold fewer than 350,000 distinct CDR3 sequences, with almost 8% observed a single time. This TCR was recovered from a man between 18 and 35 years old with alopecia areata. Some clones in this sample may be carry-over from other donors' samples. The chain links TRBV10-3 to TRBJ2-7; 8 positions agree with TRBD1. The material was whole blood, obtained in connection with sensitization to the hapten diphenylcyclopropenone (DPC). The DNA of the CDR3 is TGTGCCATCAGTCGGACAGGGACCGAGCAGTACGTC. Its protein is CAISRTGTEQYV.